The following is a T cell receptor (beta chain) sequence with its context. Antigen specificity is unknown. Repertoires were generated with immunoSEQ multiplex PCR, while TCRdb's copy carries only in-frame clones and drops some. Among tens of thousands of clones listed, around nine tenths were seen once. This record belongs to a study of OX40 agonist ivuxolimab in advanced cancers. Study-level information: Three patients got partial responses; one had hepatocellular carcinoma and two had cutaneous melanoma. Overall study findings and caveats: Among patients with partial responses at 0.1-3.0 mg/kg, clonal expansion was among the lowest.

Germline V lookup: CDR1 SEHNR, CDR2 FQNEAQ (reference sequence). The trim removed 5 bases at V and 7 bases at J, leaving 11 bases unmatched. This CDR3 contains 14 residues. The source was CD4+ or CD8+ T cells sorted from blood, collected in a trial of the OX40 agonist ivuxolimab. The source is an adult with an advanced solid tumor such as melanoma, head and neck, liver or kidney cancer. The rearrangement links TRBV7-9 to TRBJ2-7; 7 nucleotides align to TRBD1. The CDR3 DNA reads TGTGCCAGCAGCATTTTGACAGGGCCCTCGGAGCAGTACTTC. Translated, it gives CASSILTGPSEQYF.